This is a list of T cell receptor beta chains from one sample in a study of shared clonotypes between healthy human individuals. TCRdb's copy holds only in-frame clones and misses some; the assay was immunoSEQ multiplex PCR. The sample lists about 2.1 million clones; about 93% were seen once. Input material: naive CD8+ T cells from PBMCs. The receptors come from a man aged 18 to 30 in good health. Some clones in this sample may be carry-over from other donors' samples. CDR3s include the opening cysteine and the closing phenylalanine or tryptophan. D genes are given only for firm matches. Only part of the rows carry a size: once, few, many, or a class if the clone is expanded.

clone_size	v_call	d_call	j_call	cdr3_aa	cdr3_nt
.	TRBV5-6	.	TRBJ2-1	CASSSGLSSYNEQFF	TGTGCCAGCAGCTCGGGACTCTCCTCCTACAATGAGCAGTTCTTC
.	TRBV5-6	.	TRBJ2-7	CASSLDRTREQYF	TGTGCCAGCAGCTTGGACCGGACGAGGGAGCAGTACTTC
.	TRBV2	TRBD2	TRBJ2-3	CASRTVAGGLDTQYF	TGTGCCAGCAGGACTGTAGCGGGGGGGCTAGATACGCAGTATTTT
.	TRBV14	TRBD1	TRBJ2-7	CASSQPGQGWYEQYF	TGTGCCAGCAGCCAACCGGGACAGGGTTGGTACGAGCAGTACTTC
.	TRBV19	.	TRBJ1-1	CASSIVGRGTEAFF	TGTGCCAGTAGTATAGTAGGCAGGGGCACTGAAGCTTTCTTT
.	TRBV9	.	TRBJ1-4	CASSGRGHGTTNEKLFF	TGTGCCAGCAGCGGGAGGGGACATGGGACAACTAATGAAAAACTGTTTTTT
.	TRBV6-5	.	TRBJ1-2	CASSRNVQVEGYTF	TGTGCCAGCAGCCGCAACGTGCAAGTGGAGGGCTACACCTTC
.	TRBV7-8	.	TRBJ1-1	CASSSSAKATEAFF	TGTGCCAGCAGCTCTTCCGCCAAGGCCACTGAAGCTTTCTTT
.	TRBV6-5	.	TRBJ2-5	CASSYSSRGEEETQYF	TGTGCCAGCAGTTACTCGAGCAGGGGTGAGGAAGAGACCCAGTACTTC
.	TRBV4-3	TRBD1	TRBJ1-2	CASSQEALTGGEFGGYTF	TGCGCCAGCAGCCAAGAAGCGCTGACAGGGGGTGAGTTTGGAGGCTACACCTTC
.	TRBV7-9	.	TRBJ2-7	CASTSEYEQYF	TGTGCCAGCACCTCGGAGTACGAGCAGTACTTC
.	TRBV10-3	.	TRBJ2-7	CAISRTTYEQYF	TGTGCCATCAGTCGGACCACCTACGAGCAGTACTTC
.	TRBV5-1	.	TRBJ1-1	CASSLGQGLNTEAFF	TGCGCCAGCAGCTTGGGGCAAGGCTTGAACACTGAAGCTTTCTTT
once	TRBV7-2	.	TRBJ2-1	CASSLPVLNEQFF	TGTGCCAGCAGCTTACCCGTGTTGAATGAGCAGTTCTTC
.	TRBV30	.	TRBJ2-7	CAWGLERYEQYF	TGTGCCTGGGGGTTAGAAAGGTACGAGCAGTACTTC
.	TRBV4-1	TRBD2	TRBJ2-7	CASSQASGTSGRHEQYF	TGCGCCAGCAGCCAAGCATCCGGGACTAGCGGGAGACACGAGCAGTACTTC
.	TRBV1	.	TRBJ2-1	CTSRSGPIGQFF	TGCACCAGCAGGAGTGGACCAATCGGGCAGTTCTTC
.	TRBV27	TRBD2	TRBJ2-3	CASAMGGLAGATDTQYF	TGTGCCAGCGCCATGGGGGGACTAGCGGGAGCCACAGATACGCAGTATTTT
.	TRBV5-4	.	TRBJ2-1	CASSPRDNEQFF	TGTGCCAGCAGCCCCAGGGACAATGAGCAGTTCTTC
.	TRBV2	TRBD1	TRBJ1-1	CASNLFHRGGTEAFF	TGTGCCAGCAACCTCTTCCACAGGGGCGGCACTGAAGCTTTCTTT
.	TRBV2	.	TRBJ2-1	CASLVTTYNEQFF	TGTGCCAGCCTAGTTACCACCTACAATGAGCAGTTCTTC
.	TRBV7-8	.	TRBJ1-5	CASSGVGSEQPQHF	TGTGCCAGCAGCGGCGTGGGGTCGGAACAGCCCCAGCATTTT
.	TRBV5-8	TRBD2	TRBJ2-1	CASSFPRVGGSSYNEQFF	TGTGCCAGCAGCTTCCCTAGGGTGGGCGGGAGCTCCTACAATGAGCAGTTCTTC
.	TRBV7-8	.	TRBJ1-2	CASSLGEDYTF	TGTGCCAGCAGCTTAGGTGAGGACTACACCTTC
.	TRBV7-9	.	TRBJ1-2	CASSLTDGDYGYTF	TGTGCCAGCAGCCTAACCGACGGGGACTATGGCTACACCTTC
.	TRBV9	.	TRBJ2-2	CASSVAGTGENTGELFF	TGTGCCAGCAGCGTAGCAGGGACTGGGGAGAACACCGGGGAGCTGTTTTTT
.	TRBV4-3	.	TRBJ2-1	CASSQVWGINEQFF	TGCGCCAGCAGCCAAGTGTGGGGAATCAATGAGCAGTTCTTC
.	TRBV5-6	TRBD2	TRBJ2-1	CASKGGSSYNEQFF	TGTGCCAGCAAAGGCGGGAGCTCCTACAATGAGCAGTTCTTC